A single sample gave rise to the 9 T cell receptor beta chains below, sequenced in a study of T-cell reconstitution after alpha-beta-depleted transplantation in children. Preparing the TCRbeta library involved the use of unique molecular identifiers. A single record per CDR3 protein comes from TCRdb applying MiXCR to the PCR reads. The data contain about a million distinct CDR3 sequences, about 29% of them singletons. The input for sequencing was PBMCs, mostly from graft donor cells, taken 360 days after TCRalphabeta/CD19-depleted stem cell transplant. These receptors came from a boy under three years old who had a stem cell transplant for SCID, so the T cells may come from the graft donor.

This chain uses TRBV9 with TRBJ2-7, with D uncertain. V lost 0 bases to trimming and J lost 0 bases, with 10 bases between them. Germline lookup yields CDR1 SGDLS and CDR2 YYNGEE. The CDR3 sequence is 15 residues long. In DNA form, the CDR3 reads TGTGCCAGCAGCGTAGGAGCGACGAGCTCCTACGAGCAGTACTTC. Amino acid sequence: CASSVGATSSYEQYF.

The chain couples TRBV19 to TRBJ2-7, with 10 bases identical to TRBD1. The CDR3 contains 15 residues. Trimming cost V 9 bases and J 6 bases; bases outside gene matches: 14. Germline assignment: CDR1 LNHDA and CDR2 SQIVND (reference sequence). The CDR3 DNA reads as TGTGCCAGCACCGCCGGGACAGGGGATTTCTCCGAGCAGTACTTC. It codes for CASTAGTGDFSEQYF.

CDR3 coding DNA: TGTGCCAGCAGTTATGAGGGGGCGATGAATCAGCCCCAGCATTTT. Its translation: CASSYEGAMNQPQHF. This chain joins TRBV6-5 and TRBJ1-5, with TRBD1 matching over 7 bases. The ends lost 3 bases at V and 4 bases at J; junction bases unmatched: 6. Germline CDR1 and CDR2: MNHEY and SVGAGI. The CDR3 length is 15 residues.

This clonotype was seen only a few times. The V call is TRBV7-9, the J call TRBJ1-1, with a weak D call TRBD1 (5 bases). The CDR3 is 14 residues long. V was pared by 3 bases and J by 3 bases, with 11 bases between. Germline V gene sequence: CDR1 SEHNR, CDR2 FQNEAQ (reference sequence). The CDR3 bases are TGTGCCAGCAGCTTCCTCCCGGGGCACACTGAAGCTTTCTTT. Its protein product is CASSFLPGHTEAFF.

A few counts support this clonotype. The V gene is TRBV12-3 or TRBV12-4, the J gene TRBJ2-3; 9 nucleotides match TRBD2. Unmatched junction bases numbered 9, after V lost 3 bases and J lost 2 bases. The CDR3 covers 17 residues. In nucleotides, the CDR3 is TGTGCCAGCAGTTTTTTCCTAGCGGGACTTCTCACAGATACGCAGTATTTT. This translates into CASSFFLAGLLTDTQYF.

This clonotype was seen a handful of times. The chain links TRBV3-1 to TRBJ2-2; the match to TRBD1 covers 8 bases. Trimming at V came to 3 bases and at J to 2 bases, leaving 8 bases not matched to a gene. Germline CDR1 reads LGHDT; CDR2 reads YNNKEL (reference sequence). The CDR3 has 17 residues. In DNA form, the CDR3 reads TGTGCCAGCAGCCATCCCGGGACAGGTTTAAACACCGGGGAGCTGTTTTTT. Protein product: CASSHPGTGLNTGELFF.

This clonotype was recorded a few times. The CDR3 loop reads CASSVGPSTDTQYF. For the CDR3, the DNA is TGTGCCAGCAGCGTAGGTCCTAGCACAGATACGCAGTATTTT. The V and J genes are TRBV9 and TRBJ2-3; D unclear. This CDR3 has 14 residues. In germline, CDR1 is SGDLS, CDR2 YYNGEE. Deletions cut 0 bases from V and 0 bases from J, with 5 bases between.

V gene TRBV12-3 or TRBV12-4 combines with J gene TRBJ2-7, with 7 positions matching TRBD1. The CDR3 consists of 17 residues. V dropped 4 bases and J dropped 5; count of bases not matched to a gene: 17. The CDR3 bases are TGTGCCAGCAGTTCACCTTCAGGGGGTAAGGTGTGGGACGAGCAGTACTTC. Its translation: CASSSPSGGKVWDEQYF.

This clonotype was counted between two and nine times. The chain couples TRBV5-5 to TRBJ1-2; TRBD1 is a possible D gene (5 bases). Germline V gene data show CDR1 as SGHKS and CDR2 as YYEKEE (reference sequence). Trimming left V 2 bases short and J 4 bases short, with 15 bases between. The CDR3 sequence is 15 residues long. DNA for the CDR3: TGTGCCAGCAGCTTTACTGCGGGGCCTTTCTATGGCTACACCTTC. This gives the protein CASSFTAGPFYGYTF.